These T cell receptor beta chains were read from a single sample in a study of a mutant IDH1 vaccine in newly diagnosed glioma. Repertoires were generated with immunoSEQ multiplex PCR, while TCRdb's copy carries only in-frame clones and drops some. The sample carries 65,000 or so clones, about 88% recorded once. The antigens these receptors bind are not known. The starting material was PBMCs, obtained from a glioma patient whose treatment included an IDH1 peptide vaccine. The receptors stem from a man aged 30 to 39 with glioma. The conserved cysteine and the conserved F or W are not part of the CDR3 here. The order of the fields is J gene, D gene, V gene, CDR3 protein. A D gene is named only where the DNA matches it firmly.

j_gene: TRBJ2-3
d_gene: NA
v_gene: TRBV12-5
CDR3aa: ASGLDSLGQY

j_gene: TRBJ2-7
d_gene: NA
v_gene: TRBV6-1
CDR3aa: ASSEPGPYEQY

j_gene: TRBJ2-7
d_gene: NA
v_gene: TRBV4-1
CDR3aa: ASSQSPGPVSYEQY

j_gene: TRBJ1-4
d_gene: NA
v_gene: TRBV28
CDR3aa: ASSFRLVGEKLF

j_gene: TRBJ1-5
d_gene: NA
v_gene: TRBV12-5
CDR3aa: ASGLTPVGGNQPQH

j_gene: TRBJ2-7
d_gene: NA
v_gene: TRBV7-2
CDR3aa: ASSLNRGPYEQY

j_gene: TRBJ2-5
d_gene: NA
v_gene: TRBV4-1
CDR3aa: ASSQNPGTTKKTQY

j_gene: TRBJ2-7
d_gene: TRBD1
v_gene: TRBV5-1
CDR3aa: ASSAGQGGEQY

j_gene: TRBJ1-1
d_gene: NA
v_gene: TRBV19
CDR3aa: ASNVQGATEAF

j_gene: TRBJ2-1
d_gene: NA
v_gene: TRBV29-1
CDR3aa: SVQPGQRTGSNEQF

j_gene: TRBJ2-2
d_gene: NA
v_gene: TRBV5-6
CDR3aa: ASSLVASAHGELF

j_gene: TRBJ1-2
d_gene: NA
v_gene: TRBV29-1
CDR3aa: SVDQGYYGYT

j_gene: TRBJ1-2
d_gene: NA
v_gene: TRBV4-1
CDR3aa: ASSLLNEGGPRGYT

j_gene: TRBJ1-4
d_gene: TRBD1
v_gene: TRBV19
CDR3aa: ASSQGVGNEKLF

j_gene: TRBJ1-2
d_gene: NA
v_gene: TRBV28
CDR3aa: ASSSDRRHGYT

j_gene: TRBJ1-1
d_gene: NA
v_gene: TRBV30
CDR3aa: AWSVAGSEAF

j_gene: TRBJ2-7
d_gene: TRBD1
v_gene: TRBV25-1
CDR3aa: ASSEPGTGGSYEQY

j_gene: TRBJ1-5
d_gene: TRBD1
v_gene: TRBV5-6
CDR3aa: ASSWGDREPQH

j_gene: TRBJ2-5
d_gene: NA
v_gene: TRBV7-8
CDR3aa: ASSLYPQGETQY

j_gene: TRBJ2-5
d_gene: NA
v_gene: TRBV11-2
CDR3aa: ASSFFVGRRSVGQETQY

j_gene: TRBJ2-1
d_gene: TRBD1
v_gene: TRBV10-1
CDR3aa: ASSESPGGNEQF

j_gene: NA
d_gene: NA
v_gene: TRBV29-1
CDR3aa: SVVTGITYEQY

j_gene: TRBJ1-4
d_gene: TRBD1
v_gene: TRBV25-1
CDR3aa: ASSRAGQGTNEKLF

j_gene: TRBJ1-4
d_gene: NA
v_gene: TRBV7-6
CDR3aa: ASSHLGQNEKLF

j_gene: TRBJ1-3
d_gene: TRBD1
v_gene: TRBV5-4
CDR3aa: ASSLDRGSSGNTIY

j_gene: TRBJ1-5
d_gene: NA
v_gene: TRBV15
CDR3aa: ATSRVRVGNQPQH

j_gene: TRBJ2-5
d_gene: TRBD2
v_gene: TRBV7-8
CDR3aa: ASSLLAGDIQETQY

j_gene: TRBJ1-3
d_gene: NA
v_gene: TRBV7-7
CDR3aa: ASSLALGIGNTIY

j_gene: TRBJ2-7
d_gene: TRBD1
v_gene: TRBV6-5
CDR3aa: ASRQGAHLYEQY

j_gene: TRBJ2-2
d_gene: TRBD1
v_gene: TRBV19
CDR3aa: ASSLPGQGNTGELF

j_gene: TRBJ2-4
d_gene: NA
v_gene: TRBV2
CDR3aa: ASIKGVRGGGKNIQY

j_gene: TRBJ2-3
d_gene: NA
v_gene: TRBV11-2
CDR3aa: ASSLSLYPSRLTDTQY

j_gene: TRBJ1-3
d_gene: NA
v_gene: TRBV6-1
CDR3aa: ASLKVRGNTIY

j_gene: TRBJ2-3
d_gene: NA
v_gene: TRBV19
CDR3aa: ASSREGVRTDTQY

j_gene: TRBJ1-5
d_gene: NA
v_gene: TRBV30
CDR3aa: AWRPSGNQPQH

j_gene: TRBJ1-1
d_gene: TRBD1
v_gene: TRBV6-5
CDR3aa: ASTGQGLGLAEAF

j_gene: TRBJ1-2
d_gene: NA
v_gene: TRBV7-9
CDR3aa: ASSVSPPGSSLYGYT

j_gene: TRBJ2-7
d_gene: NA
v_gene: TRBV5-3
CDR3aa: ARSLGGVYEQY

j_gene: TRBJ1-2
d_gene: TRBD1
v_gene: TRBV6-1
CDR3aa: ASSDLTGQGQLYGYT

j_gene: TRBJ1-4
d_gene: TRBD1
v_gene: TRBV18
CDR3aa: ASSRGQLDEKLF

j_gene: TRBJ2-7
d_gene: NA
v_gene: TRBV25-1
CDR3aa: ASSLGDTQAYEQY

j_gene: TRBJ1-5
d_gene: NA
v_gene: TRBV6-5
CDR3aa: ASRKKGYSNQPQH

j_gene: TRBJ1-3
d_gene: NA
v_gene: TRBV9
CDR3aa: ASRGGRAGNTIY

j_gene: TRBJ1-5
d_gene: TRBD1
v_gene: TRBV5-5
CDR3aa: ASSLNLIRTGRQPQH

j_gene: TRBJ2-3
d_gene: NA
v_gene: TRBV28
CDR3aa: ASSSTDDTDTQY